The entry below gives a single T cell receptor beta chain sequence along with its context. This sample is part of a study of blood T cell repertoires in COVID-19. Study as a whole: Nucleic acid was either cDNA or gDNA, and it came from T cells, B-cell-depleted T cells, or PBMCs.

Germline CDR1 is MNHEY and CDR2 is SMNVEV (reference sequence). CDR3 size: 17 residues. The V and J ends lost 1 base and 1 base respectively, with 11 bases between them. In the authors' workflow: Amplification of reference gene primers was used by the study to estimate nucleated cell counts. Only in-frame clones appear in the TCRdb table, and some are missing; sequencing was by immunoSEQ multiplex PCR. V, J and clone size reflect that table, while D and trimming were determined from the DNA. Seen here are over 75,000 clones, roughly nine tenths observed once, and the top ten hold about 1.5%. The source is a human donor with active COVID-19. The donor label of this sample is uncertain. The chain recombines TRBV27 with TRBJ1-6; a possible D gene is TRBD1 (5 bases). The source material was peripheral blood. CDR3 sequence reads: CASSLYDSLSYNSPLHF. CDR3 nucleotides: TGTGCCAGCAGTTTATATGACAGTCTTTCCTATAATTCACCCCTCCACTTT.